This T cell receptor (beta chain) appears in the sequencing data of a study of cytomegalovirus exposure and HLA in healthy donors. Details on this clone: Its antigen is currently unknown.

Primers: 60 Vbeta forward and 13 Jbeta reverse. Some clones are missing from TCRdb's copy, which holds only in-frame ones; the method was immunoSEQ multiplex PCR. The data contain around 160,000 clones, 65% to 70% of them seen just once; the ten biggest clones take up less than 5%. Study-level results: Some V segments (TRBV6-2 and TRBV6-3 among them) were excluded as indistinguishable. As immune exposure information, only CMV serostatus was available.

The CDR3 covers 15 residues. V was clipped by 1 base and J by 5 bases, with 11 bases between them. Germline V CDR1 and CDR2: MGHDK, SYGVNS. The J gene is TRBJ1-4, the V gene TRBV25-1; D not certain. Sample: PBMCs. This TCR was recovered from a woman aged 18-29 years in good health and CMV-seropositive. The CDR3 DNA sequence: TGTGCCAGCAGTGAATCTTGGGCCGGAAATGAAAAACTGTTTTTT. Its translation: CASSESWAGNEKLFF.